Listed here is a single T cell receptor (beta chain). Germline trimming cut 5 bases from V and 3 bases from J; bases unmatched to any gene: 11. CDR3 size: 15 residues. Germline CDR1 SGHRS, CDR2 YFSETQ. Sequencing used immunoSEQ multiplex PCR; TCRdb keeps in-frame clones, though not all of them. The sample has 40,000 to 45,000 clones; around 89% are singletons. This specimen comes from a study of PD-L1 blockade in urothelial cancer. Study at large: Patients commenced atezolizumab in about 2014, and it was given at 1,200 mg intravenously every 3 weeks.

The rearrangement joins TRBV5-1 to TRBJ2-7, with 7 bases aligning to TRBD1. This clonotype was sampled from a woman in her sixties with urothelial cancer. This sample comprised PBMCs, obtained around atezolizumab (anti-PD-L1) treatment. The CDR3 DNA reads TGCGCCAGCAGTCCAGGACAGGCCGCCAGCTACGAGCAGTACTTC. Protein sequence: CASSPGQAASYEQYF.